Listed below are T cell receptor beta chains from one sample, sequenced in a study of graft-versus-host responses after intestinal transplantation. These TCRs are of unknown antigen specificity. TCRdb's table, derived via immunoSEQ multiplex PCR, lists solely in-frame clones and lacks some. Here the sample spans over 75,000 clones, 70% to 90% being singletons. The starting material was unstimulated CD4+ T cells sorted from spleen or lymph node cells, obtained before intestinal transplant. All receptors derive from a human donor who received an intestinal transplant. Both conserved end residues are trimmed from each CDR3. The order of the fields is J gene, V gene, CDR3 protein.

J gene: TRBJ1-1; V gene: TRBV18; CDR3 protein: ASSSSGDTEAF
J gene: TRBJ2-3; V gene: TRBV5-1; CDR3 protein: ASSVRGGPNTQY
J gene: TRBJ1-5; V gene: TRBV4-1; CDR3 protein: ASSQVGAPEDQPQH
J gene: TRBJ1-2; V gene: TRBV6-1; CDR3 protein: ASSVYGQNYGYT
J gene: TRBJ2-7; V gene: TRBV27; CDR3 protein: ASSLSSGQGAYEQY
J gene: TRBJ1-2; V gene: TRBV28; CDR3 protein: ASSSTHPARV
J gene: TRBJ2-7; V gene: TRBV19; CDR3 protein: ASSHAGDRRDIYEQY
J gene: TRBJ2-7; V gene: TRBV23-1; CDR3 protein: ASSQSEGEGYEQY
J gene: TRBJ2-1; V gene: TRBV10-3; CDR3 protein: AISGDPGEQF
J gene: TRBJ1-3; V gene: TRBV30; CDR3 protein: AWSRTGTGNTIY
J gene: TRBJ1-2; V gene: TRBV19; CDR3 protein: ASLGGRGAVSNYGYT
J gene: TRBJ2-1; V gene: TRBV7-2; CDR3 protein: ASSSPSGGSYNEQF
J gene: TRBJ1-1; V gene: TRBV5-1; CDR3 protein: ASSLNTNANTEAF
J gene: TRBJ2-1; V gene: TRBV27; CDR3 protein: ASSFILASEQF
J gene: TRBJ2-3; V gene: TRBV7-9; CDR3 protein: ASSSQSLAGFTDTQY
J gene: TRBJ2-7; V gene: TRBV29-1; CDR3 protein: SVPDRKTDEQY
J gene: TRBJ2-3; V gene: TRBV29-1; CDR3 protein: SVEYRGRTDTQY
J gene: TRBJ2-6; V gene: TRBV18; CDR3 protein: ASSATRAGANVLT
J gene: TRBJ2-2; V gene: TRBV5-4; CDR3 protein: AISSTGELF
J gene: TRBJ2-1; V gene: TRBV5-1; CDR3 protein: ASSLPGISYNEQF
J gene: TRBJ1-6; V gene: TRBV4-1; CDR3 protein: ASSQATGNSPLH
J gene: TRBJ1-2; V gene: TRBV5-6; CDR3 protein: ASGEVGLWGYGYT
J gene: TRBJ2-1; V gene: TRBV13; CDR3 protein: ASSTRGGAHNEQF
J gene: TRBJ1-5; V gene: TRBV28; CDR3 protein: ASSFGQAGYSNQPQH
J gene: TRBJ1-2; V gene: TRBV6-1; CDR3 protein: ASSEDINYGYT
J gene: TRBJ1-5; V gene: TRBV28; CDR3 protein: ASSLDHRAYSNQPQH
J gene: TRBJ1-1; V gene: TRBV28; CDR3 protein: ASSRTGVATEAF
J gene: TRBJ2-3; V gene: TRBV30; CDR3 protein: AWSVRLARTDTQY
J gene: TRBJ2-1; V gene: TRBV7-3; CDR3 protein: ASSPTSVSYNEQF
J gene: TRBJ1-2; V gene: TRBV15; CDR3 protein: ATGQGAIYGYT
J gene: TRBJ2-7; V gene: TRBV27; CDR3 protein: ASSPRVLYEQY
J gene: TRBJ2-3; V gene: TRBV7-9; CDR3 protein: ASSARTSADTQY
J gene: TRBJ1-1; V gene: TRBV5-1; CDR3 protein: ASSSEVGTEAF
J gene: TRBJ1-5; V gene: TRBV6-5; CDR3 protein: ASSYSSPQGQPQH
J gene: TRBJ2-1; V gene: TRBV2; CDR3 protein: ASMTSSYNEQF
J gene: TRBJ1-1; V gene: TRBV7-3; CDR3 protein: ASSPGANTEAF
J gene: TRBJ2-1; V gene: TRBV5-1; CDR3 protein: ASSLGGTGMSSYNEQF
J gene: TRBJ1-5; V gene: TRBV9; CDR3 protein: ASSVGGGLSNQPQH
J gene: TRBJ2-3; V gene: TRBV7-9; CDR3 protein: ASSLSDLTYTDTQY
J gene: TRBJ2-5; V gene: TRBV4-1; CDR3 protein: ASSRSPDRGGGETQY
J gene: TRBJ2-3; V gene: TRBV30; CDR3 protein: AWSVQGRGGTDTQY
J gene: TRBJ1-1; V gene: TRBV19; CDR3 protein: ASSIMAGADTEAF